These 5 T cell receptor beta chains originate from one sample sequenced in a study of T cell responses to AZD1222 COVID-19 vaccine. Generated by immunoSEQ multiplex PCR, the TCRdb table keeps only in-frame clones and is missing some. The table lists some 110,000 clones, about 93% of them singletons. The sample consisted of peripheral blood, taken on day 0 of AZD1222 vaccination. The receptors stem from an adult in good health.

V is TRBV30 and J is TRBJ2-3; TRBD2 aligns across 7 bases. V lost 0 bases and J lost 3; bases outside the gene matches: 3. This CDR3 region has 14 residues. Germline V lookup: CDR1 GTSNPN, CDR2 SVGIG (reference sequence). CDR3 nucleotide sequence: TGTGCCTGGAGTGTGACTAGCAGTACAGATACGCAGTATTTT. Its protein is CAWSVTSSTDTQYF. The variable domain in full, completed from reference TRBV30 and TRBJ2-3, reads SQTIHQWPATLVQPVGSPLSLECTVEGTSNPNLYWYRQAAGRGLQLLFYSVGIGQISSEVPQNLSASRPQDRQFILSSKKLLLSDSGFYLCAWSVTSSTDTQYFGPGTRLTVL.

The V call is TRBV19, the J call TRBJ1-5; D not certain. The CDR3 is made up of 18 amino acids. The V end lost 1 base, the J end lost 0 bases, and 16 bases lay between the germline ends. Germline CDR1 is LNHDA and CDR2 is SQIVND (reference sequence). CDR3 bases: TGTGCCAGTAGTATAGTAAGCGTGGCAGCATATAGCAATCAGCCCCAGCATTTT. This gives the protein CASSIVSVAAYSNQPQHF.

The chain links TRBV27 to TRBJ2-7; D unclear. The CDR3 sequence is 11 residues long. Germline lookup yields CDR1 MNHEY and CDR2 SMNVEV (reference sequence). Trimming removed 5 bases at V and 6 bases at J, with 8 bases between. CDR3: CASSAESEQYF. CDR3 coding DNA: TGTGCCAGCAGTGCGGAGTCCGAGCAGTACTTC.

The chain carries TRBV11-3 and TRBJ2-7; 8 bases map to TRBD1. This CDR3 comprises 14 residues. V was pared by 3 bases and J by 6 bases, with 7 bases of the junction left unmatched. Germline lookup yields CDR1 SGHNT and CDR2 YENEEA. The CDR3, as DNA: TGTGCCAGCAGCTTGACAGGGGCTCTGGGCGAGCAGTACTTC. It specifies CASSLTGALGEQYF.

The CDR3 loop is CASSLVASTDTQYF. CDR3 nucleotide sequence: TGTGCCAGCAGCTTGGTCGCCAGCACAGATACGCAGTATTTT. V usage is TRBV28 and J usage is TRBJ2-3; D gene ambiguous. This CDR3 has 14 residues. CDR1 is MDHEN and CDR2 is SYDVKM in the germline V gene. With 6 bases removed from V and 0 bases from J, the gap between germline ends came to 10 bases. The full variable domain, in which reference TRBV28 and TRBJ2-3 provide the parts outside the CDR3, is DVKVTQSSRYLVKRTGEKVFLECVQDMDHENMFWYRQDPGLGLRLIYFSYDVKMKEKGDIPEGYSVSREKKERFSLILESASTNQTSMYLCASSLVASTDTQYFGPGTRLTVL.